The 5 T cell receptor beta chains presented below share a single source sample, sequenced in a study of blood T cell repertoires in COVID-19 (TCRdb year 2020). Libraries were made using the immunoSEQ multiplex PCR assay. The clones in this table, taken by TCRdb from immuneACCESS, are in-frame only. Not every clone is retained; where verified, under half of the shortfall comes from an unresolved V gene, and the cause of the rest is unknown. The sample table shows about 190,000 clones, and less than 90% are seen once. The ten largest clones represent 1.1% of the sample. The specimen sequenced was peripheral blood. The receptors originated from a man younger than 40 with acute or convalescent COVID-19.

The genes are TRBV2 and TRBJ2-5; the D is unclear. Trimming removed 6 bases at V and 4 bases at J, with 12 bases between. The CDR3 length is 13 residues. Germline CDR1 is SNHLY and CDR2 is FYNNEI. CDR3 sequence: CASSAERGETQYF. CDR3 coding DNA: TGTGCCAGCAGCGCGGAAAGAGGAGAGACCCAGTACTTC.

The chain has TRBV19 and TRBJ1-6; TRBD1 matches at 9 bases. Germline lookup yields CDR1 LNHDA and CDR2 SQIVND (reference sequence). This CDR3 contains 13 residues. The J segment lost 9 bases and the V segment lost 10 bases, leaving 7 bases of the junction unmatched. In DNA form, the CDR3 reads TGTGCCACCCGGGACAGGGATTTTTCACCCCTCCACTTT. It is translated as CATRDRDFSPLHF.

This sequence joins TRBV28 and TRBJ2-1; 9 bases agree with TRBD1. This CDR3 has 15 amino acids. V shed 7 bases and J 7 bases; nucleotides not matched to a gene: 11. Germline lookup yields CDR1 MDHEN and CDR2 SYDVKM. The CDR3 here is CASTVGGTGRNEQFF. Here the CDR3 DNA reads TGTGCCAGCACCGTCGGAGGGACAGGGAGAAATGAGCAGTTCTTC.

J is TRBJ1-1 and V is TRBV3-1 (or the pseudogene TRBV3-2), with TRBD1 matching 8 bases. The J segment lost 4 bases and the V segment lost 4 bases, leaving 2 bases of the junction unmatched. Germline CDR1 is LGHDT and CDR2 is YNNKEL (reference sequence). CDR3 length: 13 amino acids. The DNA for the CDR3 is TGTGCCAGCAGCCGGGGACAGGTCACTGAAGCTTTCTTT. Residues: CASSRGQVTEAFF.

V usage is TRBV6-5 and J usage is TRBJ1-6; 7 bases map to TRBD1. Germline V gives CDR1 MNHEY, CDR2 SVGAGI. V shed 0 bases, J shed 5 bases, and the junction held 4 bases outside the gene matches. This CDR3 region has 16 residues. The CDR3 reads CASSYSEGANNSPLHF. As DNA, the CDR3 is TGTGCCAGCAGTTACTCGGAGGGGGCGAATAATTCACCCCTCCACTTT.